This T cell receptor beta chain comes out of a study of T cells in Graves' hyperthyroidism and ophthalmopathy. Turning to the study itself: Pretreatment peripheral blood was obtained at initial diagnosis.

Patients having uncontrolled infection, another autoimmune disease, pregnancy or lactation were not included. Diagnoses used clinical symptoms, serum thyroxine and TRAb, thyroid ultrasound and orbital computed tomography. The sample of blood was obtained at first hyperthyroidism diagnosis (before any ophthalmopathy symptoms). The sample holds many counts of this clonotype. RNA transcripts yielded amplified TCR beta CDR3 regions. With the HTBI primer set, the TCR CDR3 went through a first round of RT-PCR. MiXCR, applied by TCRdb to the multiplex PCR reads, yields one record per CDR3 protein. The sample has some 370,000 distinct CDR3 sequences; roughly a sixth are singletons. The receptor was isolated from a woman between 25 and 40 years old with Graves' hyperthyroidism that later progressed to Graves' ophthalmopathy. Sequenced input: blood.

CDR3 loop: CASSLLGMETQYF. As DNA, the CDR3 is TGTGCCAGCAGCTTGTTAGGGATGGAGACCCAGTACTTC. The rearrangement uses TRBV5-5 and TRBJ2-5, with D hard to call. Germline values: CDR1 SGHKS, CDR2 YYEKEE (reference sequence). The CDR3 consists of 13 residues. The germline V and J ends were trimmed by 1 base and 5 bases, with 9 bases remaining between them. Combining the CDR3 with reference TRBV5-5 and TRBJ2-5 gives the whole variable domain DAGVTQSPTHLIKTRGQQVTLRCSPISGHKSVSWYQQVLGQGPQFIFQYYEKEERGRGNFPDRFSARQFPNYSSELNVNALLLGDSALYLCASSLLGMETQYFGPGTRLLVL.